This TCR beta chain comes out of a study of human T cells and chemical hapten exposure. Study-level background: Diphenylcyclopropenone was administered weekly to the scalp of patients throughout the roughly 25-week study.

Sample time point: patch test 2, 6 weeks after DPC sensitization. Regarding treatment: therapeutic diphenylcyclopropenone sensitization with weekly scalp DPC. In TCRdb, the RACE reads were re-called with MiXCR into one record per CDR3 protein. The table includes more than 90,000 distinct CDR3 sequences, roughly 10% detected once. This clonotype showed up many times. The origin of this receptor is a woman aged 40-49 years with alopecia areata. Some clones in this sample may be carry-over from other donors' samples. This specimen was whole blood, taken in connection with sensitization to the hapten diphenylcyclopropenone (DPC).

CDR3 sequence: CASRTSGGRNDGYTF. CDR3 nucleotide sequence: TGTGCCAGCAGGACTAGCGGAGGGAGGAATGATGGCTACACCTTC. V gene TRBV6-5 combines with J gene TRBJ1-2, with D uncertain. Trimming removed 6 bases from V and 6 bases from J, with 20 bases in between. Germline V gene lookup returns CDR1 MNHEY and CDR2 SVGAGI. This CDR3 has 15 amino acids.